This entry is about one T cell receptor beta chain. Germline CDR1 and CDR2: MGHRA and YSYEKL. V was pared by 0 bases and J by 0 bases, with 13 bases between. This CDR3 has 17 residues. The data stem from a study of glioma-infiltrating T cells. TCR alpha and beta CDR3 regions were amplified from RNA using iRepertoire nested multiplex PCR. One entry per CDR3 protein, called by TCRdb with MiXCR from the multiplex PCR reads. The sample shows 100,000 to 150,000 distinct CDR3 sequences, around a quarter of them seen only once. The sample was glioma tissue, nonneoplastic brain tissue, or PBMCs (not recorded which). This chain joins TRBV4-1 and TRBJ2-3; D is ambiguous. The origin of this receptor is a human donor with low-grade glioma or glioblastoma, undergoing nonglioma brain surgery, or in good health (not recorded which). The CDR3 here is CASSQDRLVESTDTQYF. The CDR3 DNA reads TGCGCCAGCAGCCAAGATCGGTTGGTGGAAAGCACAGATACGCAGTATTTT.